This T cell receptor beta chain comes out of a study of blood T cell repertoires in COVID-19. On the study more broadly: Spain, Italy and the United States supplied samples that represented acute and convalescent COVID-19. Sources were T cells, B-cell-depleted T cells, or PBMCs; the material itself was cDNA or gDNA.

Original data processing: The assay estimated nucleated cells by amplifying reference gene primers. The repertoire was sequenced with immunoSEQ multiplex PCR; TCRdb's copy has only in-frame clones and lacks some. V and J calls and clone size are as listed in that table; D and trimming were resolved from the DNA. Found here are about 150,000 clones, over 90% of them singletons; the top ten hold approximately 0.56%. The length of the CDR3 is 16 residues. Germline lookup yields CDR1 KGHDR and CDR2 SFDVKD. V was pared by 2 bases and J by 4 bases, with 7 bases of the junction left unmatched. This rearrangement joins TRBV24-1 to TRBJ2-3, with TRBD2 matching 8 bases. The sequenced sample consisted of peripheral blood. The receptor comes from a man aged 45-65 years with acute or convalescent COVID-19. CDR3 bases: TGTGCCACCAGTGATTCCCGGACTAGCTGGTCAGATACGCAGTATTTT. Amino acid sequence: CATSDSRTSWSDTQYF.